What follows are 9 T cell receptor beta chains derived from one specimen sequenced in a study of T cells after yellow fever vaccination (dated by TCRdb to the late 2010s). The label giving this sample's treatment or condition can be read as: live attenuated yellow fever vaccine strain. The library came from 5' RACE. Instrument used: Illumina HiSeq 2500. The public reads were reanalyzed by TCRdb: fastp trimming at Q25, MiXCR alignment, in-frame beta chains only. Rows with one shared CDR3 protein collapse into an entry with the most common genes and DNA. This sample gives just under 600,000 distinct CDR3 sequences in total; less than 15% of them show up just once. Over 13% of the sample belongs to the ten largest clones. The specimen comprised PBMCs, sampled on the day of the yellow fever booster vaccination. These receptors all stem from a man aged 25-45 years who received the YFV17D yellow fever vaccine.

This clonotype was counted between two and nine times. The CDR3 region is CASSLVGSRREFF. CDR3 sequence (DNA): TGTGCCAGCAGCTTAGTGGGTAGCCGGAGGGAGTTCTTC. This rearrangement joins TRBV7-2 to TRBJ2-1; tentatively, D is TRBD2 (6 bases). This CDR3 contains 13 residues. Trimming stripped 1 base from V and 14 bases from J, with 15 bases between. Germline-derived CDR1 and CDR2 are SGHTA and FQGNSA.

CDR3 DNA: TGCAGTGCTAGGGGACTAGGGGAAGGGGACATTCAGTACTTC. This encodes CSARGLGEGDIQYF. The rearrangement links TRBV20-1 to TRBJ2-4, with 8 positions matching TRBD2. This CDR3 comprises 14 residues. Germline V CDR1 and CDR2: DFQATT, SNEGSKA (reference sequence). V lost 3 bases to trimming and J lost 8 bases; unmatched junction nucleotides: 9.

The V call is TRBV24-1, the J call TRBJ2-6, with 9 positions matching TRBD1. This CDR3 contains 19 residues. Germline CDR1 reads KGHDR; CDR2 reads SFDVKD. The ends lost 5 bases at V and 3 bases at J; junction bases unmatched: 13. CDR3 nucleotide sequence: TGTGCCACCAGTGCTCAACCGGGACAGGGTGACTATGGGGCCAACGTCCTGACTTTC. Protein product: CATSAQPGQGDYGANVLTF.

This clonotype came up a few times. This rearrangement joins TRBV6-2 or TRBV6-3 to TRBJ2-1; TRBD1 might be the D (6 bases). The CDR3 contains 15 residues. CDR1 MNHEY and CDR2 SVGEGT come from the germline V gene. V was clipped by 2 bases and J by 7 bases, with 15 bases between them. CDR3 in DNA: TGTGCCAGCAGTTACGCACAGGGCTCTTATAATGAGCAGTTCTTC. It is translated as CASSYAQGSYNEQFF.

This chain joins TRBV9 and TRBJ2-1, with 8 bases identical to TRBD1. This CDR3 spans 16 amino acids. Trimming cost V 0 bases and J 3 bases; bases outside gene matches: 5. Germline assignment: CDR1 SGDLS and CDR2 YYNGEE. DNA for the CDR3: TGTGCCAGCAGCGTAGTCGGGACAGGAGACTACAATGAGCAGTTCTTC. It encodes CASSVVGTGDYNEQFF.

This clonotype was seen a handful of times. The chain recombines TRBV6-2 or TRBV6-3 with TRBJ2-3; D may be TRBD1 (5 bases). In germline, CDR1 is MNHEY, CDR2 SVGEGT. The ends were cut back, 6 bases at V and 5 bases at J, with 12 bases in the middle. This CDR3 region has 13 residues. In nucleotides, the CDR3 is TGTGCCAGCAGACAGGACACCCAAGATACGCAGTATTTT. Translating gives CASRQDTQDTQYF.

The gene calls are TRBV20-1 and TRBJ1-5; unclear D gene. Germline loops: CDR1 DFQATT, CDR2 SNEGSKA (reference sequence). V gave up 3 bases and J gave up 4 bases, with 7 bases separating them. CDR3 length equals 12 residues. CDR3 in DNA: TGCAGTGCTAGTAAGGGAAATCAGCCCCAGCATTTT. This codes for CSASKGNQPQHF.

The chain uses TRBV11-2 and TRBJ1-2, with D possibly matching TRBD1 (5 bases). This CDR3 is built from 14 residues. CDR1 SGHAT and CDR2 FQNNGV come from the germline V gene. Trimming took 4 bases from V and 3 from J, leaving 12 bases between them. DNA for the CDR3: TGTGCCAGCAGCTCCACGTGGGGGGACTATGGCTACACCTTC. It specifies CASSSTWGDYGYTF.

The chain links TRBV20-1 to TRBJ2-1, with D maybe TRBD2 (6 bases). The CDR3 consists of 14 residues. Germline assignment: CDR1 DFQATT and CDR2 SNEGSKA (reference sequence). Trimming took off 1 base at V and 2 bases at J, with 9 bases between the two ends. The CDR3 reads CSARVRGAYNEQFF. The CDR3 DNA follows: TGCAGTGCTAGAGTGCGGGGTGCCTACAATGAGCAGTTCTTC.